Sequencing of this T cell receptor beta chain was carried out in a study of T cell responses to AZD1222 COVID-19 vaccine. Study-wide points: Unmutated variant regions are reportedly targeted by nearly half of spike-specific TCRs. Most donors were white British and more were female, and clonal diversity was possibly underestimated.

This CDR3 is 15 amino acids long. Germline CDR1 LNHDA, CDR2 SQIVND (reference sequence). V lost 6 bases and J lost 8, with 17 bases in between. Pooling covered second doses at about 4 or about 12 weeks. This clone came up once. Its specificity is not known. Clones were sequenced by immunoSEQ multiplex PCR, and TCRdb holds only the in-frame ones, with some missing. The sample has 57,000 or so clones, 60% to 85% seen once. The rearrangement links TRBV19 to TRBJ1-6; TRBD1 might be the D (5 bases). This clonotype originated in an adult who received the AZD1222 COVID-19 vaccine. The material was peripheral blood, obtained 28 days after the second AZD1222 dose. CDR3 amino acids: CASSLQLVGDSPLHF. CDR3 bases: TGTGCCAGTAGCCTGCAGTTAGTGGGGGATTCACCCCTCCACTTT.